The 7 T cell receptor beta chains below all came from one sample that was sequenced in a study of preoperative IRX-2 immunotherapy in early breast cancer. Stated treatment: preoperative locoregional IRX-2 cytokine immunotherapy. Profiled with immunoSEQ multiplex PCR; TCRdb holds only in-frame clones, not every one. The sample holds roughly 43,000 clones, approximately 94% seen once. The material sequenced was tumor tissue, taken after IRX-2 immunotherapy. The receptors were gathered from a human donor with breast cancer.

The chain links TRBV6-1 to TRBJ2-7; 7 bases match TRBD2. Germline lookup yields CDR1 MNHNS and CDR2 SASEGT. The CDR3 has 15 amino acids. J gave up 7 bases and V 4 bases, and 13 bases lay outside the gene matches. In DNA, the CDR3 is TGTGCCAGCAGTGCCTGGGGGGGAGGTGTCCTGGAGCAGTACTTC. This translates into CASSAWGGGVLEQYF.

V is TRBV5-6 and J is TRBJ2-1; 8 bases line up with TRBD2. The ends lost 0 bases at V and 7 bases at J; junction bases unmatched: 6. CDR1 and CDR2 from the germline V gene are SGHDT and YYEEEE. The CDR3 spans 15 residues. The CDR3 protein is CASSLVAGTGNEQFF. The CDR3 DNA reads as TGTGCCAGCAGCTTGGTAGCGGGGACGGGGAATGAGCAGTTCTTC.

This chain connects TRBV19 to TRBJ1-5; D possibly corresponds to TRBD1 (6 bases). The germline V gene has CDR1 LNHDA and CDR2 SQIVND (reference sequence). V was cut by 1 base and J by 5 bases, with 9 bases left in between. The CDR3 sequence is 14 residues long. Written as DNA, the CDR3 is TGTGCCAGTAGTATAGCAGGGGACTATCAGCCCCAGCATTTT. Its protein is CASSIAGDYQPQHF.

This chain uses TRBV19 with TRBJ2-3, with 7 positions matching TRBD2. This CDR3 has 15 residues. Germline V gene lookup returns CDR1 LNHDA and CDR2 SQIVND (reference sequence). V lost 3 bases, J lost 6 bases, and 9 bases stayed unmatched. DNA of the CDR3: TGTGCCAGTAGTATGAGCGGGGAGGGGTTCGATACGCAGTATTTT. Translation gives CASSMSGEGFDTQYF.

The J gene is TRBJ2-7, the V gene TRBV6-5; TRBD1 matches 8 bases. Germline V CDR1 and CDR2: MNHEY, SVGAGI. The CDR3 has 13 amino acids. V dropped 2 bases and J dropped 4; count of bases not matched to a gene: 1. The CDR3 reads CASSYRQGYEQYF. The CDR3 bases are TGTGCCAGCAGTTACCGACAGGGGTACGAGCAGTACTTC.

CDR3 nucleotide sequence: TGTGCCTGGAGTGTTATGAGGGGCAATAATTCACCCCTCCACTTT. Protein product: CAWSVMRGNNSPLHF. V is TRBV30 and J is TRBJ1-6; D is possibly TRBD1 (5 bases). CDR1 and CDR2 (germline): GTSNPN, SVGIG (reference sequence). This CDR3 comprises 15 residues. Trimming cost V 0 bases and J 5 bases, with 11 bases left between them.

The chain employs TRBV4-1 and TRBJ2-1; 9 nucleotides line up with TRBD2. CDR3 length: 15 residues. V gave up 1 base and J gave up 6 bases; unmatched junction bases: 4. Germline CDR1 reads MGHRA; CDR2 reads YSYEKL. CDR3 coding DNA: TGCGCCAGCAGCCAAGTAGCGGGAGAGACCAATGAGCAGTTCTTC. Translating gives CASSQVAGETNEQFF.